The 4 T cell receptor beta chains in this list originate from one sample, sequenced in a study of T cell repertoires and Cas9 in healthy adults. The table came from immunoSEQ multiplex PCR; TCRdb's copy has only in-frame clones and leaves some out. The sample lists around 20,000 clones; under 95% were seen once. The material sequenced was CD4+ effector T cells (CD127+, CD25-, CD137-, CD154-) from PBMCs; culture status not recorded. The receptor source for this set is a human donor in good health.

The chain uses TRBV5-5 and TRBJ2-1; weak D call: TRBD1 (5 bases). V dropped 4 bases and J dropped 10 bases, with 18 bases sitting between them. The CDR3 spans 14 residues. Germline assignment: CDR1 SGHKS and CDR2 YYEKEE (reference sequence). The CDR3 DNA is TGTGCCAGCAGCCTTGTAGGGGCGGTAGGAGAGCAGTTCTTC. Translated, it gives CASSLVGAVGEQFF.

On this clone itself: Other DNA sequences within the sample encode an identical CDR3. As DNA, the CDR3 is TGCGCCAGCAGCCAGGGCTATGGCTACACCTTC. Its translation is CASSQGYGYTF. The chain couples TRBV4-1 to TRBJ1-2; D uncertain. V gave up 3 bases and J gave up 4 bases, with 3 bases separating them. This CDR3 is built from 11 residues. Germline V gene data show CDR1 as MGHRA and CDR2 as YSYEKL.

This chain connects TRBV11-3 to TRBJ2-1; D is uncertain. The CDR3 runs to 11 residues. V lost 4 bases and J lost 9, with 7 bases in between. CDR1 SGHNT and CDR2 YENEEA come from the germline V gene. The CDR3 spells CASSYGGEQFF. Written as DNA, the CDR3 is TGTGCCAGCAGCTACGGTGGTGAGCAGTTCTTC. Full variable domain (outside the CDR3, taken from reference TRBV11-3 and TRBJ2-1): EAGVVQSPRYKIIEKKQPVAFWCNPISGHNTLYWYLQNLGQGPELLIRYENEEAVDDSQLPKDRFSAERLKGVDSTLKIQPAELGDSAVYLCASSYGGEQFFGPGTRLTVL.

The chain recombines TRBV28 with TRBJ2-2; no definite D call. This CDR3 region has 13 residues. Per germline, CDR1 MDHEN and CDR2 SYDVKM. The ends were cut back, 8 bases at V and 0 bases at J, with 7 bases in the middle. CDR3 bases: TGTGCCAGCGGCAGGCCGAACACCGGGGAGCTGTTTTTT. Amino acids: CASGRPNTGELFF.